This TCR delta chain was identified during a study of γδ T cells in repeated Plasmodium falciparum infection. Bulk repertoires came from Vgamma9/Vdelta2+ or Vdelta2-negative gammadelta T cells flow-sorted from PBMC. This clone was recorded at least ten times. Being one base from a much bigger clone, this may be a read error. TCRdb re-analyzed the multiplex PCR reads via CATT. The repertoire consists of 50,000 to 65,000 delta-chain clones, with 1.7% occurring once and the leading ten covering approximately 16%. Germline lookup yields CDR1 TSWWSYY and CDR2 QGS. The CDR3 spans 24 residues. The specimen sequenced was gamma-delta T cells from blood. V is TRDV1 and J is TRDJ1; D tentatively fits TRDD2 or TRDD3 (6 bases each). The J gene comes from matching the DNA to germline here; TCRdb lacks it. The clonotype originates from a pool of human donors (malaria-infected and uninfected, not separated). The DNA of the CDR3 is TGTGCTATTGGGGAAACGGGCCTTCCCAAACGTGGAGGGGATCCATCCATAAACACCGATAAACTCATCTTT. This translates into CAIGETGLPKRGGDPSINTDKLIF.